This T cell receptor (beta chain) was captured in a study of radiotherapy plus CTLA-4 blockade in lung cancer. Generated by immunoSEQ multiplex PCR, the TCRdb table keeps only in-frame clones and is missing some. The table lists about 110,000 clones, about four fifths of them singletons. This CDR3 has 11 residues. V lost 4 bases and J 5 bases, leaving 6 bases between the germline ends. Germline CDR1 and CDR2: SGDLS and YYNGEE. This specimen consisted of peripheral blood, obtained from a patient treated with radiotherapy plus ipilimumab. The TCR comes from a human donor with non-small cell lung cancer that progressed on radiotherapy plus ipilimumab. Some clones in this sample may be carry-over from other donors' samples. The chain is built from TRBV9 and TRBJ2-5; D is uncertain. The CDR3: CASSQAETQYF. CDR3 coding DNA: TGTGCCAGCAGCCAAGCTGAGACCCAGTACTTC.